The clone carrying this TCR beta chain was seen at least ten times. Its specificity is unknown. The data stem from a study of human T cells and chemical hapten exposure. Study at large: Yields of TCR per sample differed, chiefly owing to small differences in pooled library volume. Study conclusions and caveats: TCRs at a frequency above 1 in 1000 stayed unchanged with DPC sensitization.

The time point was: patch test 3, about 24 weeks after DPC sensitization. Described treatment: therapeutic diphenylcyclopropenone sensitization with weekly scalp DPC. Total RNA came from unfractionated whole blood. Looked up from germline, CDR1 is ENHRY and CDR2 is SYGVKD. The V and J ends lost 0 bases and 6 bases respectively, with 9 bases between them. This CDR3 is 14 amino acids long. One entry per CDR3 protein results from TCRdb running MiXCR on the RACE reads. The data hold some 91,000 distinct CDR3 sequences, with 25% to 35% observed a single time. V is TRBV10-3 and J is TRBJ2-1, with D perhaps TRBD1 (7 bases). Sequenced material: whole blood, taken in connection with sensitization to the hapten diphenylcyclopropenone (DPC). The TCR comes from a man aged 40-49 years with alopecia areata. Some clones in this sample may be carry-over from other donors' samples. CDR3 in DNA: TGTGCCATCAGTGAGTCGCAGGGGGGCAATGAGCAGTTCTTC. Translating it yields CAISESQGGNEQFF.